Presented here are 10 T cell receptor beta chains from one specimen sequenced in a study of cytomegalovirus exposure and HLA in healthy donors. Primers included in the PCR were 60 Vbeta and 13 Jbeta primers. TCRdb's table, derived via immunoSEQ multiplex PCR, lists solely in-frame clones and lacks some. This sample has some 88,000 clones; roughly 70% occur once, and the top ten carry 16%. The sequenced material came from PBMCs. These receptors came from a woman aged 18-29 years in good health and CMV-seropositive.

In this sample, this clone turned up once. CDR3 residues: CASSEVAYEQYF. The CDR3 DNA reads as TGTGCCAGCAGTGAGGTTGCCTACGAGCAGTACTTC. This chain uses TRBV6-6 with TRBJ2-7; D is unclear. V lost 5 bases and J 2 bases, leaving 7 bases between the germline ends. The CDR3 runs to 12 residues. Per germline, CDR1 MNHNY and CDR2 SVGAGI (reference sequence).

This clone was recorded a few times. This chain connects TRBV9 to TRBJ2-2; 10 positions agree with TRBD2. Germline-derived CDR1 and CDR2 are SGDLS and YYNGEE. The length of the CDR3 is 16 residues. J gave up 4 bases and V 3 bases, and 6 bases lay outside the gene matches. CDR3 sequence (DNA): TGTGCCAGCAGCGACCGAGCGGGAGGGCCCACCGGGGAGCTGTTTTTT. It specifies CASSDRAGGPTGELFF.

The chain couples TRBV6-1 to TRBJ1-3; TRBD1 matches at 7 bases. CDR1 MNHNS and CDR2 SASEGT come from the germline V gene. This CDR3 is built from 17 residues. V lost 0 bases and J lost 1; bases outside the gene matches: 6. The CDR3 reads CASSEAKGARSGNTIYF. The CDR3 bases are TGTGCCAGCAGTGAAGCGAAGGGGGCAAGGTCTGGAAACACCATATATTTT.

This chain uses TRBV7-9 with TRBJ2-5; the match to TRBD1 covers 7 bases. The better agreement between TRBJ2-7 and the DNA end casts doubt on the J call. This CDR3 region has 14 residues. Germline V gene data show CDR1 as SEHNR and CDR2 as FQNEAQ (reference sequence). CDR3 amino acids: CASSRIQGNDEQYF. The CDR3 region has the DNA TGTGCCAGCAGCCGCATACAGGGGAATGACGAGCAGTACTTC.

V usage is TRBV9 and J usage is TRBJ2-1, with TRBD2 matching 12 bases. Germline-derived CDR1 and CDR2 are SGDLS and YYNGEE. The CDR3 contains 15 residues. Losses at the gene ends were 3 bases for V and 8 bases for J; bases not matched to a gene: 6. CDR3 DNA: TGTGCCAGCAGCGCAAGACTAGCGGGGGTCCATGAGCAGTTCTTC. Amino acids: CASSARLAGVHEQFF. The variable domain in full, completed from reference TRBV9 and TRBJ2-1, reads DSGVTQTPKHLITATGQRVTLRCSPRSGDLSVYWYQQSLDQGLQFLIQYYNGEERAKGNILERFSAQQFPDLHSELNLSSLELGDSALYFCASSARLAGVHEQFFGPGTRLTVL.

The rearrangement joins TRBV27 to TRBJ2-3, with TRBD2 identical over 7 bases. J was trimmed by 6 bases and V by 2 bases; bases with no gene match: 20. CDR1 and CDR2 from the germline V gene are MNHEY and SMNVEV (reference sequence). The CDR3 length is 19 residues. The CDR3 sequence: CASSLSGVGGLRTSDTQYF. Here the CDR3 DNA reads TGTGCCAGCAGTTTAAGCGGGGTGGGGGGATTACGAACCTCGGATACGCAGTATTTT.

This chain joins TRBV28 and TRBJ2-3; a possible D gene is TRBD2 (5 bases). This CDR3 is built from 20 residues. The germline V gene has CDR1 MDHEN and CDR2 SYDVKM. V was pared by 6 bases and J by 2 bases, with 30 bases between. Written as DNA, the CDR3 is TGTGCCAGCAGCCCGTGGGAGCGAGGCCGAGGCTGGGTCGTCACAGATACGCAGTATTTT. Its translation is CASSPWERGRGWVVTDTQYF.

The V and J genes are TRBV28 and TRBJ2-1; 12 nucleotides agree with TRBD2. The trim removed 5 bases at V and 7 bases at J, leaving 6 bases unmatched. Germline assignment: CDR1 MDHEN and CDR2 SYDVKM. The CDR3 runs 15 residues. In DNA, the CDR3 is TGTGCCAGCAGTCCGGCCGGACTAGCGGGGAATGAGCAGTTCTTC. Translation: CASSPAGLAGNEQFF.

The sample holds one count of this clone. This chain uses TRBV7-9 with TRBJ2-3; 10 nucleotides match TRBD2. The germline gives CDR1 SEHNR, CDR2 FQNEAQ (reference sequence). The CDR3 runs to 16 residues. The ends lost 10 bases at V and 4 bases at J; junction bases unmatched: 14. CDR3 residues: CATSAYSGGIADTQYF. DNA of the CDR3: TGTGCCACCTCAGCTTATAGCGGGGGGATAGCAGATACGCAGTATTTT.

This sequence joins TRBV7-2 and TRBJ2-5; D is perhaps TRBD2 (7 bases). The CDR3 totals 14 residues. The germline V gene has CDR1 SGHTA and CDR2 FQGNSA. V gave up 2 bases and J gave up 4 bases, with 11 bases separating them. The CDR3 region has the DNA TGTGCCAGCAGCTTATCTCGGGGGGCAGAGACCCAGTACTTC. It translates to CASSLSRGAETQYF.